A single sample is the source of the 27 T cell receptor beta chains below, sequenced in a study of shared clonotypes between healthy human individuals. Some clones are missing from TCRdb's copy, which holds only in-frame ones; the method was immunoSEQ multiplex PCR. The repertoire holds about 2 million clones, with 85% to 95% as singletons. Sequencing was done on a sample of naive CD4+ T cells sorted from blood. The subset was: CD45RA+ positively selected. These receptors came from a young man in good health.

The chain couples TRBV6-6 to TRBJ1-5; a possible D gene is TRBD1 (6 bases). Trimming shortened V by 7 bases and J by 12 bases, and 22 bases separated the two germline ends. The CDR3 is 14 residues long. In germline, CDR1 is MNHNY, CDR2 SVGAGI (reference sequence). CDR3 nucleotides: TGTGCCAGCAATGGCCTGGGGGGCCTTGAGAGCCAGCATTTT. It translates to CASNGLGGLESQHF.

The rearrangement links TRBV10-3 to TRBJ2-7, with no clear D. CDR1 is ENHRY and CDR2 is SYGVKD in the germline V gene. V was pared by 6 bases and J by 1 base, with 10 bases between. The CDR3 has 13 amino acids. Here the CDR3 reads CAISPAGSYEQYF. The DNA for the CDR3 is TGTGCCATCAGCCCTGCCGGATCCTACGAGCAGTACTTC.

V usage is TRBV6-5 and J usage is TRBJ2-7; D gene ambiguous. Trimming stripped 6 bases from V and 2 bases from J, with 8 bases between. Germline assignment: CDR1 MNHEY and CDR2 SVGAGI. The CDR3 consists of 12 residues. In DNA form, the CDR3 reads TGTGCCAGCAGCCTGGAAGCCTACGAGCAGTACTTC. It translates to CASSLEAYEQYF.

The rearrangement uses TRBV9 and TRBJ1-2; D possibly corresponds to TRBD1 (5 bases). The CDR3 sequence is 12 residues long. Deletions cut 2 bases from V and 13 bases from J, with 15 bases between. Germline lookup yields CDR1 SGDLS and CDR2 YYNGEE. CDR3 in amino acids: CASSVSQGVRTF. CDR3 sequence (DNA): TGTGCCAGCAGCGTGTCCCAGGGTGTACGCACCTTC.

Comments on this clone: Other nucleotide sequences from this sample produce the same CDR3. This chain connects TRBV5-1 to TRBJ2-7; D ambiguous. The CDR3 sequence is 13 residues long. V shed 2 bases and J shed 6 bases, with 12 bases lying between them. Germline V lookup: CDR1 SGHRS, CDR2 YFSETQ. CDR3 sequence (DNA): TGCGCCAGCAGCTTATCCGGTGGGCGCGAGCAGTACTTC. It yields the protein CASSLSGGREQYF.

This sequence joins TRBV11-2 and TRBJ2-2; the match to TRBD1 covers 8 bases. Germline V gene lookup returns CDR1 SGHAT and CDR2 FQNNGV. This CDR3 is built from 15 residues. J lost 6 bases, V lost 1 base, and 4 bases had no gene match. CDR3 in DNA: TGTGCCAGCAGCTTAGGGACAGGGTTACCCGGGGAGCTGTTTTTT. It encodes CASSLGTGLPGELFF.

This CDR3 reads CASIVGRLNSPLHF. The DNA for the CDR3 is TGTGCCAGCATCGTCGGGCGACTGAATTCACCCCTCCACTTT. This chain joins TRBV6-5 and TRBJ1-6; D remains unclear. The CDR3 spans 14 residues. Germline values: CDR1 MNHEY, CDR2 SVGAGI. Trimming took 7 bases from V and 7 from J, leaving 14 bases between them.

This clone occurred once. The rearrangement links TRBV5-6 to TRBJ2-7, with D possibly being TRBD1 or TRBD2 (5 bases each). Germline CDR1 and CDR2: SGHDT and YYEEEE. CDR3 length: 14 residues. Trimming removed 2 bases from V and 0 bases from J, with 9 bases in between. CDR3 coding DNA: TGTGCCAGCAGCTTCTCAGGGAGCTCCTACGAGCAGTACTTC. It codes for CASSFSGSSYEQYF.

This CDR3 reads CATSRVIAGGYEQYF. In DNA form, the CDR3 reads TGTGCCACCAGCAGAGTAATAGCGGGGGGTTACGAGCAGTACTTC. The chain combines TRBV15 with TRBJ2-7, with TRBD2 identical over 10 bases. From germline, CDR1 is LNHNV and CDR2 YYDKDF (reference sequence). The trim removed 1 base at V and 4 bases at J, leaving 4 bases unmatched. The length of the CDR3 is 15 residues. Variable domain in full (rest from reference TRBV15 and TRBJ2-7): DAMVIQNPRYQVTQFGKPVTLSCSQTLNHNVMYWYQQKSSQAPKLLFHYYDKDFNNEADTPDNFQSRRPNTSFCFLDIRSPGLGDTAMYLCATSRVIAGGYEQYFGPGTRLTVT.

As regards this clone: The sample carries other DNA sequences with the same CDR3. V is TRBV11-2 and J is TRBJ1-1; 7 bases agree with TRBD1. J gave up 2 bases and V 6 bases, and 3 bases lay outside the gene matches. This CDR3 contains 13 residues. From germline, CDR1 is SGHAT and CDR2 FQNNGV. This chain's CDR3 is CASSYRGNTEAFF. The CDR3 region has the DNA TGTGCCAGCAGTTACAGGGGAAACACTGAAGCTTTCTTT.

The chain couples TRBV5-4 to TRBJ2-1; D call uncertain. The CDR3 has 15 amino acids. Trimming pared 3 bases from V and 0 bases from J, leaving 10 bases between. Germline V CDR1 and CDR2: SGHNT, YYREEE (reference sequence). This chain's CDR3 is CASSWGTSSYNEQFF. The CDR3, as DNA: TGTGCCAGCAGCTGGGGAACAAGCTCCTACAATGAGCAGTTCTTC.

Here the CDR3 DNA reads TGTGCCTGGAGTGTAGGAGGGGGCGCGCCGAAGCAGTACTTC. It yields the protein CAWSVGGGAPKQYF. The rearrangement uses TRBV30 and TRBJ2-7, with D maybe TRBD1 (7 bases). This CDR3 has 14 amino acids. Germline values: CDR1 GTSNPN, CDR2 SVGIG (reference sequence). Trimming cost V 0 bases and J 8 bases, with 17 bases left between them.

The CDR3 spells CASRTAGQSTDTQYF. The CDR3 nucleotides are TGTGCCAGCAGGACCGCGGGACAGAGCACAGATACGCAGTATTTT. The V gene is TRBV5-6, the J gene TRBJ2-3, with D maybe TRBD1 (7 bases). In germline, CDR1 is SGHDT, CDR2 YYEEEE. Trimming took off 5 bases at V and 0 bases at J, with 13 bases between the two ends. The CDR3 spans 15 residues.

V and J are TRBV5-6 and TRBJ2-5; unclear D gene. Trimming took 0 bases from V and 0 from J, leaving 9 bases between them. Germline V gene data show CDR1 as SGHDT and CDR2 as YYEEEE. This CDR3 contains 15 residues. The chain's CDR3 is CASSLGQTYQETQYF. The CDR3 bases are TGTGCCAGCAGCTTGGGTCAGACGTACCAAGAGACCCAGTACTTC. Full variable domain (remainder filled in from reference TRBV5-6 and TRBJ2-5): DAGVTQSPTHLIKTRGQQVTLRCSPKSGHDTVSWYQQALGQGPQFIFQYYEEEERQRGNFPDRFSGHQFPNYSSELNVNALLLGDSALYLCASSLGQTYQETQYFGPGTRLLVL.

The chain is built from TRBV11-3 and TRBJ2-5; possible D gene TRBD1, 5 bases. The germline gives CDR1 SGHNT, CDR2 YENEEA. V was clipped by 5 bases and J by 2 bases, with 12 bases between them. The CDR3 loop spans 14 amino acids. The CDR3 coding sequence is TGTGCCAGCAGCGCGAGGACATGGCAAGAGACCCAGTACTTC. It yields the protein CASSARTWQETQYF.

A single count supports this clone. The rearrangement joins TRBV4-1 to TRBJ1-4; unclear D gene. The CDR3 totals 15 residues. V lost 1 base and J lost 4, with 10 bases in between. The germline CDR1 and CDR2 sequences are MGHRA and YSYEKL. For the CDR3, the DNA is TGCGCCAGCAGCCAAGTACCAGGACTTAATGAAAAACTGTTTTTT. Protein: CASSQVPGLNEKLFF.

This chain uses TRBV5-4 with TRBJ1-2; no firm D call. The V gene lost 6 bases and the J gene lost 8 bases, with 17 bases spanning the gap. CDR1 is SGHNT and CDR2 is YYREEE in the germline V gene (reference sequence). The CDR3 is 13 amino acids. The CDR3 loop reads CASTSTPGGGYTF. The CDR3 DNA reads TGTGCCAGCACCTCCACCCCAGGAGGCGGCTACACCTTC.

The V call is TRBV6-6, the J call TRBJ2-4; weak D call: TRBD2 (6 bases). Germline lookup yields CDR1 MNHNY and CDR2 SVGAGI (reference sequence). Trimming took 2 bases from V and 5 from J, leaving 16 bases between them. The CDR3 contains 16 residues. In nucleotides, the CDR3 is TGTGCCAGCAGTTACAGGGCCGGGGAGGCCCAAAACATTCAGTACTTC. It translates to CASSYRAGEAQNIQYF.

The chain couples TRBV28 to TRBJ2-3; 12 nucleotides line up with TRBD2. Looked up from germline, CDR1 is MDHEN and CDR2 is SYDVKM. The CDR3 extends over 17 amino acids. V shed 5 bases, J shed 4 bases, and the junction held 10 bases outside the gene matches. CDR3 sequence: CASSASGRGLPSDTQYF. CDR3 nucleotides: TGTGCCAGCAGTGCTAGCGGGAGGGGTCTCCCCTCAGATACGCAGTATTTT.

This chain links TRBV19 with TRBJ1-2; 7 nucleotides align to TRBD1. Germline CDR1 reads LNHDA; CDR2 reads SQIVND (reference sequence). After removal of 8 bases from V and 4 bases from J, the junction contained 19 bases not matched to a gene. CDR3 length: 17 residues. CDR3 nucleotides: TGTGCCAGTGAGTTACACTCAAAAGGGGGCGCATCCTATGGCTACACCTTC. The encoded protein is CASELHSKGGASYGYTF.

The genes are TRBV5-6 and TRBJ1-2; D is ambiguous. This CDR3 comprises 15 residues. V dropped 0 bases and J dropped 0 bases, with 9 bases sitting between them. CDR1 is SGHDT and CDR2 is YYEEEE in the germline V gene. The CDR3 loop reads CASSLGIFANYGYTF. CDR3 nucleotides: TGTGCCAGCAGCTTGGGCATATTTGCTAACTATGGCTACACCTTC.

The V and J genes are TRBV7-2 and TRBJ1-4; TRBD1 might be the D (5 bases). Germline values: CDR1 SGHTA, CDR2 FQGNSA. Trimming cost V 5 bases and J 4 bases, with 11 bases left between them. The CDR3 has 14 residues. This CDR3 is CASSQQAGNEKLFF. Written as DNA, the CDR3 is TGTGCCAGCAGCCAACAGGCCGGTAATGAAAAACTGTTTTTT.

The chain is built from TRBV5-6 and TRBJ2-5; D remains ambiguous. V lost 5 bases and J 4 bases, leaving 18 bases between the germline ends. The CDR3 covers 15 residues. Germline assignment: CDR1 SGHDT and CDR2 YYEEEE. Here the CDR3 DNA reads TGTGCCAGCAGTACCACCCGGATTTGGGCAGAGACCCAGTACTTC. This codes for CASSTTRIWAETQYF.

Comments on this clone: Other DNA sequences from this sample encode an identical CDR3 as well. V gene TRBV5-1 combines with J gene TRBJ2-1; 8 bases agree with TRBD2. J gave up 3 bases and V 4 bases, and 9 bases lay outside the gene matches. CDR3 length: 16 residues. Germline V lookup: CDR1 SGHRS, CDR2 YFSETQ. CDR3 in DNA: TGCGCCAGCAGCCCGGGTACTAGCGGAAGCTACAATGAGCAGTTCTTC. It encodes CASSPGTSGSYNEQFF.

CDR3 sequence: CASSSPIETGGQYQGYTF. The CDR3 bases are TGTGCCAGCAGCTCGCCAATAGAGACAGGGGGCCAGTATCAAGGCTACACCTTC. The J gene is TRBJ1-2, the V gene TRBV7-6; 10 nucleotides agree with TRBD1. The CDR3 covers 18 residues. Unmatched junction bases numbered 19, after V lost 4 bases and J lost 8 bases. Germline V CDR1 and CDR2: SGHVS, FNYEAQ. Together with reference TRBV7-6 and TRBJ1-2, the CDR3 gives the full variable domain: GAGVSQSPRYKVTKRGQDVALRCDPISGHVSLYWYRQALGQGPEFLTYFNYEAQQDKSGLPNDRFSAERPEGSISTLTIQRTEQRDSAMYRCASSSPIETGGQYQGYTFGSGTRLTVV.

V is TRBV2 and J is TRBJ1-1; TRBD1 is a possible D gene (6 bases). Germline V gene data show CDR1 as SNHLY and CDR2 as FYNNEI. The CDR3 extends over 14 amino acids. Trimming left V 4 bases short and J 5 bases short, with 14 bases between. The CDR3 DNA reads TGTGCCAGCAGTGTAGAGCAGACAGGAACTGAAGCTTTCTTT. This codes for CASSVEQTGTEAFF.

V gene TRBV5-6 combines with J gene TRBJ1-3; 7 bases are a match to TRBD1. Germline lookup yields CDR1 SGHDT and CDR2 YYEEEE. CDR3 size: 17 residues. The V segment lost 0 bases and the J segment 0 bases; nucleotides outside the gene matches: 6. This CDR3 reads CASSLDTGVLSGNTIYF. The CDR3 coding sequence is TGTGCCAGCAGCTTGGATACAGGGGTCCTCTCTGGAAACACCATATATTTT.